Below, 24 T cell receptor beta chains from the same sample are listed, as sequenced in a study of OX40 agonist ivuxolimab in advanced cancers. TCRdb keeps only in-frame clones here, not all; method: immunoSEQ multiplex PCR. The sample lists some 78,000 clones, about 88% occurring once. The sequencing here drew on CD4+ or CD8+ T cells sorted from blood, taken in a trial of the OX40 agonist ivuxolimab. These receptors were taken from an adult with an advanced solid tumor such as melanoma, head and neck, liver or kidney cancer.

In its sample, this clone was seen once. No conserved phenylalanine or tryptophan is present at the end of the CDR3, so a read error is the likely explanation. This chain links TRBV6-1 with TRBJ1-6; unclear D gene. The V gene lost 2 bases and the J gene lost 3 bases, with 8 bases spanning the gap. The CDR3 totals 15 residues. Germline V gives CDR1 MNHNS, CDR2 SASEGT. The CDR3 DNA is TGTGCCAGCAGTGAATCCATTCGCTATAATTCACCCCTCCACCTT. Translated: CASSESIRYNSPLHL.

This chain joins TRBV2 and TRBJ2-7, with TRBD1 matching 8 bases. Germline loops: CDR1 SNHLY, CDR2 FYNNEI. The ends lost 6 bases at V and 3 bases at J; junction bases unmatched: 7. This CDR3 spans 14 amino acids. The CDR3 DNA reads as TGTGCCAGCAGGGGGACAGGTGACTACTACGAGCAGTACTTC. As protein: CASRGTGDYYEQYF.

V is TRBV5-1 and J is TRBJ2-5; no definite D call. Germline CDR1 and CDR2: SGHRS and YFSETQ. This CDR3 region has 11 residues. V was trimmed by 1 base and J by 4 bases, leaving 2 bases between them. The CDR3 loop is CASSLTETQYF. In nucleotides, the CDR3 is TGCGCCAGCAGCTTGACAGAGACCCAGTACTTC.

The V call is TRBV7-2, the J call TRBJ1-5; D unclear. CDR3 length: 12 amino acids. V shed 7 bases and J shed 0 bases, with 4 bases lying between them. Looked up from germline, CDR1 is SGHTA and CDR2 is FQGNSA. The chain's CDR3 is CASTGSNQPQHF. The CDR3 DNA reads TGTGCCAGCACGGGTAGCAATCAGCCCCAGCATTTT.

This clone was counted a single time. V is TRBV4-1 and J is TRBJ1-1, with D uncertain. The CDR3 extends over 15 amino acids. Germline CDR1 and CDR2: MGHRA and YSYEKL. The V end was cut by 4 bases, the J end by 3 bases, with 15 bases between. CDR3 sequence: CASSPQDGRDTEAFF. The DNA for the CDR3 is TGCGCCAGCAGCCCGCAGGACGGGAGGGACACTGAAGCTTTCTTT.

V usage is TRBV6-4 and J usage is TRBJ1-4; no firm D call. This CDR3 contains 15 residues. The V gene lost 0 bases and the J gene lost 7 bases, with 12 bases spanning the gap. Germline CDR1 reads MRHNA; CDR2 reads SNTAGT. The CDR3 here is CASSDSREEGEKLFF. The CDR3 region has the DNA TGTGCCAGCAGTGACTCTAGGGAGGAGGGTGAAAAACTGTTTTTT.

The chain joins TRBV7-3 to TRBJ2-2; D may be TRBD1 (6 bases). Looked up from germline, CDR1 is SGHTA and CDR2 is FQGTGA. The length of the CDR3 is 15 residues. Trimming removed 2 bases at V and 3 bases at J, with 10 bases between. CDR3 amino acids: CASSLGTRDTGELFF. The CDR3 bases are TGTGCCAGCAGCTTAGGGACACGAGACACCGGGGAGCTGTTTTTT. Variable domain in full (rest from reference TRBV7-3 and TRBJ2-2): GAGVSQTPSNKVTEKGKYVELRCDPISGHTALYWYRQSLGQGPEFLIYFQGTGAADDSGLPNDRFFAVRPEGSVSTLKIQRTERGDSAVYLCASSLGTRDTGELFFGEGSRLTVL.

The V and J genes are TRBV6-1 and TRBJ2-3, with unresolved D. Per germline, CDR1 MNHNS and CDR2 SASEGT. V was pared by 11 bases and J by 3 bases, with 15 bases between. The CDR3 has 13 residues. The CDR3 DNA reads as TGTGCCCTCCAGGAAATCGGGACAGATACGCAGTATTTT. Its protein product is CALQEIGTDTQYF.

In the case of this clone: It is likely a read error, because the conserved phenylalanine at the end of the CDR3 is missing. The rearrangement links TRBV5-6 to TRBJ1-6; D is perhaps TRBD1 (6 bases). Trimming stripped 4 bases from V and 0 bases from J, with 17 bases between. The CDR3 contains 18 residues. The germline V gene encodes CDR1 SGHDT and CDR2 YYEEEE. The CDR3 sequence is CASSVTGARSSYNSPLHL. CDR3 DNA: TGTGCCAGCAGCGTGACAGGAGCTCGGAGCTCCTATAATTCACCCCTCCACCTT.

The J gene is TRBJ1-1, the V gene TRBV9; D is perhaps TRBD1 (5 bases). Germline V lookup: CDR1 SGDLS, CDR2 YYNGEE. Trimming pared 4 bases from V and 4 bases from J, leaving 8 bases between. The length of the CDR3 is 12 residues. The CDR3 nucleotides are TGTGCCAGCAGCCGGGACCTCACTGAAGCTTTCTTT. Amino acids: CASSRDLTEAFF.

The chain's CDR3 is CASSPTGSSYNEQFF. DNA of the CDR3: TGTGCCAGCAGTCCGACAGGGAGCTCCTACAATGAGCAGTTCTTC. The chain recombines TRBV6-6 with TRBJ2-1; 7 bases align to TRBD1. The CDR3 totals 15 residues. CDR1 is MNHNY, CDR2 SVGAGI, per germline (reference sequence). V shed 5 bases, J shed 0 bases, and the junction held 4 bases outside the gene matches.

The chain is built from TRBV2 and TRBJ2-5, with 7 nucleotides matching TRBD1. This CDR3 is 14 amino acids long. V trimming: 6 bases; J trimming: 1 base; junction bases outside the gene matches: 5. Germline V gene sequence: CDR1 SNHLY, CDR2 FYNNEI. This chain's CDR3 is CASRKGQPQETQYF. Written as DNA, the CDR3 is TGTGCCAGCAGGAAGGGACAGCCCCAAGAGACCCAGTACTTC.

The chain recombines TRBV9 with TRBJ1-6; no clear D gene. The CDR3 length is 14 residues. Germline values: CDR1 SGDLS, CDR2 YYNGEE. Trimming removed 0 bases at V and 9 bases at J, with 10 bases between. The CDR3 loop reads CASSVEEWVSPLHF. CDR3 in DNA: TGTGCCAGCAGCGTAGAAGAATGGGTTTCACCCCTCCACTTT.

The table lists this clone with a few counts. The V and J genes are TRBV5-4 and TRBJ2-1, with TRBD2 matching over 10 bases. J gave up 9 bases and V 5 bases, and 14 bases lay outside the gene matches. CDR3 length: 16 amino acids. The germline gives CDR1 SGHNT, CDR2 YYREEE (reference sequence). In DNA form, the CDR3 reads TGTGCCAGCAGACCCCGTGAGCGGGGGGGCTTAGGTGAGCAGTTCTTC. Translation: CASRPRERGGLGEQFF. Full variable domain (missing parts from reference TRBV5-4 and TRBJ2-1): ETGVTQSPTHLIKTRGQQVTLRCSSQSGHNTVSWYQQALGQGPQFIFQYYREEENGRGNFPPRFSGLQFPNYSSELNVNALELDDSALYLCASRPRERGGLGEQFFGPGTRLTVL.

The rearrangement links TRBV5-5 to TRBJ2-1; 7 nucleotides match TRBD1. The length of the CDR3 is 18 residues. Trimming cost V 3 bases and J 0 bases; bases outside gene matches: 12. Germline CDR1 is SGHKS and CDR2 is YYEKEE (reference sequence). The CDR3 protein is CASSSPRRQGYSYNEQFF. In nucleotides, the CDR3 is TGTGCCAGCAGCTCTCCGCGCCGACAGGGCTACTCCTACAATGAGCAGTTCTTC. Together with reference TRBV5-5 and TRBJ2-1, the CDR3 gives the full variable domain: DAGVTQSPTHLIKTRGQQVTLRCSPISGHKSVSWYQQVLGQGPQFIFQYYEKEERGRGNFPDRFSARQFPNYSSELNVNALLLGDSALYLCASSSPRRQGYSYNEQFFGPGTRLTVL.

This clone has more than one count but fewer than ten. This chain connects TRBV9 to TRBJ1-2; a weak D match, TRBD1 (5 bases). Trimming pared 4 bases from V and 2 bases from J, leaving 12 bases between. The CDR3 contains 14 residues. Germline V CDR1 and CDR2: SGDLS, YYNGEE. CDR3 bases: TGTGCCAGCAGCTCAAGCACAGGAAACTATGGCTACACCTTC. It translates to CASSSSTGNYGYTF.

CDR3 DNA sequence: TGTGCCAGCAGCGTCCCGGGGGGTCAGCCCCAGCATTTT. It specifies CASSVPGGQPQHF. The chain combines TRBV28 with TRBJ1-5, with a possible D match to TRBD1 (5 bases). The germline V gene has CDR1 MDHEN and CDR2 SYDVKM. V lost 6 bases and J lost 6, with 12 bases in between. The CDR3 is 13 residues long.

The chain couples TRBV6-5 to TRBJ1-1; D is possibly TRBD1 (6 bases). V lost 6 bases to trimming and J lost 5 bases, with 13 bases between them. Per the germline V gene, CDR1 is MNHEY and CDR2 is SVGAGI. The CDR3 spans 13 residues. The CDR3 loop is CASRNRAGTEAFF. For the CDR3, the DNA is TGTGCCAGCAGGAACAGGGCCGGGACTGAAGCTTTCTTT.

The gene calls are TRBV10-3 and TRBJ1-1; weak D call: TRBD1 (5 bases). Per the germline V gene, CDR1 is ENHRY and CDR2 is SYGVKD. The CDR3 runs 17 residues. The V end was cut by 0 bases, the J end by 5 bases, with 19 bases between. CDR3 in amino acids: CAISESMMGQGWTEAFF. DNA of the CDR3: TGTGCCATCAGTGAGTCGATGATGGGCCAGGGATGGACTGAAGCTTTCTTT.

This sequence joins TRBV6-1 and TRBJ1-2, with D perhaps matching TRBD1 (6 bases). Trimming cost V 3 bases and J 8 bases, with 13 bases left between them. The CDR3 covers 13 residues. Germline V gene sequence: CDR1 MNHNS, CDR2 SASEGT. CDR3: CASSERGYEGYTF. The CDR3 nucleotides are TGTGCCAGCAGTGAGAGGGGGTATGAAGGCTACACCTTC.

The chain uses TRBV6-5 and TRBJ2-7, with D perhaps matching TRBD2 (7 bases). The CDR3 runs 15 residues. V lost 0 bases to trimming and J lost 7 bases, with 16 bases between them. Per the germline V gene, CDR1 is MNHEY and CDR2 is SVGAGI. CDR3 in DNA: TGTGCCAGCAGTTACTCGAGGCGGGGGCCGATAGAGCAGTACTTC. Its protein is CASSYSRRGPIEQYF.

In its sample, this clone was seen a few times. V and J are TRBV5-1 and TRBJ2-3; no reliable D call. With 2 bases removed from V and 2 bases from J, the gap between germline ends came to 0 bases. This CDR3 region has 11 residues. The V gene's germline CDR1 is SGHRS and CDR2 YFSETQ. In nucleotides, the CDR3 is TGCGCCAGCAGCTTCACAGATACGCAGTATTTT. This encodes CASSFTDTQYF.

The V and J genes are TRBV11-2 and TRBJ2-3; D is undetermined. Looked up from germline, CDR1 is SGHAT and CDR2 is FQNNGV. The CDR3 spans 16 residues. V was clipped by 1 base and J by 8 bases, with 19 bases between them. CDR3 loop: CASSLGSQALLGTQYF. The CDR3 nucleotides read TGTGCCAGCAGCTTAGGGTCGCAAGCCTTACTGGGTACGCAGTATTTT.

The CDR3 region has the DNA TGTGCCAGCAGTGAAGCGCTTGGCTCCGAACACCAGCATTTT. Amino acid sequence: CASSEALGSEHQHF. This rearrangement joins TRBV2 to TRBJ1-5; D is ambiguous. Trimming left V 0 bases short and J 12 bases short, with 15 bases between. CDR3 length equals 14 residues. Germline loops: CDR1 SNHLY, CDR2 FYNNEI.